The 18 T cell receptor beta chains reported below all come from one sample, sequenced in a study of T cell responses to AZD1222 COVID-19 vaccine (dated by TCRdb to the early 2020s). The time point label on this specimen signifies: baseline before first vaccination. Receptors were amplified or captured by the immunoSEQ multiplex PCR assay. TCRdb carries this immuneACCESS record with in-frame sequences only. Its versions omit some clonotypes, under half of them owing to an unresolved V gene in the studies checked, with the rest unexplained. This sample comprises about 120,000 clones, around 90% of them detected only once. More than 7.5% of the sample comes from the top ten. The sequencing used peripheral blood, collected on day 0 of AZD1222 vaccination. The receptors originated from an adult in good health.

V gene TRBV14 combines with J gene TRBJ1-2; D is uncertain. This CDR3 region has 16 residues. In germline, CDR1 is SGHDN, CDR2 FVKESK. Trimming shortened V by 0 bases and J by 0 bases, and 11 bases separated the two germline ends. CDR3 bases: TGTGCCAGCAGCCAAGATTGGCAGCGACCTAACTATGGCTACACCTTC. The encoded protein is CASSQDWQRPNYGYTF.

The chain couples TRBV6-2 or TRBV6-3 to TRBJ1-4, with no clear D. CDR1 is MNHEY and CDR2 is SVGEGT in the germline V gene. The germline V and J ends were trimmed by 5 bases and 0 bases, with 10 bases remaining between them. There are 15 residues in the CDR3. The CDR3 DNA is TGTGCCAGCAGTATCAGACTACCAACTAATGAAAAACTGTTTTTT. This sequence encodes CASSIRLPTNEKLFF.

This clone occurred once. J is TRBJ1-2 and V is TRBV4-1; 7 positions agree with TRBD1. Per the germline V gene, CDR1 is MGHRA and CDR2 is YSYEKL. The CDR3 consists of 14 residues. The trim removed 4 bases at V and 7 bases at J, leaving 9 bases unmatched. The CDR3 nucleotides read TGCGCCAGCAGCCTAGACAGGGTAATCAGTGGCTACACCTTC. It translates to CASSLDRVISGYTF.

The V gene is TRBV25-1, the J gene TRBJ1-2; the match to TRBD1 covers 8 bases. The CDR3 contains 14 residues. Losses at the gene ends were 4 bases for V and 6 bases for J; bases not matched to a gene: 7. Germline V gene lookup returns CDR1 MGHDK and CDR2 SYGVNS. CDR3 sequence: CASSGSGTGDGYTF. The CDR3 nucleotides read TGTGCCAGCAGTGGGTCCGGGACAGGTGATGGCTACACCTTC.

This chain links TRBV19 with TRBJ1-1; D is perhaps TRBD1 (6 bases). V lost 6 bases, J lost 5 bases, and 10 bases lay in between. Looked up from germline, CDR1 is LNHDA and CDR2 is SQIVND (reference sequence). This CDR3 contains 12 residues. DNA of the CDR3: TGTGCCAGTAGACGTCAGGGGACTGAAGCTTTCTTT. Its protein is CASRRQGTEAFF. The variable domain in full, with the rest retrieved from reference TRBV19 and TRBJ1-1, is DGGITQSPKYLFRKEGQNVTLSCEQNLNHDAMYWYRQDPGQGLRLIYYSQIVNDFQKGDIAEGYSVSREKKESFPLTVTSAQKNPTAFYLCASRRQGTEAFFGQGTRLTVV.

This clone was detected a few times. This chain connects TRBV19 to TRBJ2-3, with TRBD1 as a possible D gene (5 bases). V was trimmed by 4 bases and J by 3 bases, leaving 14 bases between them. Germline V lookup: CDR1 LNHDA, CDR2 SQIVND (reference sequence). This CDR3 has 15 residues. CDR3: CASSRRQGWTDTQYF. CDR3 bases: TGTGCCAGTAGTAGGCGGCAGGGTTGGACAGATACGCAGTATTTT.

The chain combines TRBV7-3 with TRBJ2-7; 10 bases are shared with TRBD2. After removal of 4 bases from V and 2 bases from J, the junction contained 5 bases not matched to a gene. CDR3 length: 15 amino acids. From germline, CDR1 is SGHTA and CDR2 FQGTGA. CDR3 bases: TGTGCCAGCAGCTCGGCTAGCGGGAGCGCCTACGAGCAGTACTTC. Translated, it gives CASSSASGSAYEQYF.

V gene TRBV25-1 combines with J gene TRBJ1-6; D is uncertain. Per germline, CDR1 MGHDK and CDR2 SYGVNS. This CDR3 comprises 14 residues. V was pared by 3 bases and J by 9 bases, with 12 bases between. CDR3 loop: CASSDGGGSSPLHF. The CDR3 DNA reads TGTGCCAGCAGTGACGGCGGAGGTAGTTCACCCCTCCACTTT.

This clone has only one observation. The chain is built from TRBV18 and TRBJ1-6; no firm D call. V was shortened by 3 bases and J by 0 bases, with 3 bases between the two germline ends. This CDR3 has 14 amino acids. In germline, CDR1 is KGHSH, CDR2 LQKENI. This CDR3 reads CASSPSSYNSPLHF. The CDR3 DNA is TGTGCCAGCTCACCGAGCTCCTATAATTCACCCCTCCACTTT.

V is TRBV11-2 and J is TRBJ1-5, with 7 bases that match TRBD1. After removal of 7 bases from V and 4 bases from J, the junction contained 13 bases not matched to a gene. Germline values: CDR1 SGHAT, CDR2 FQNNGV. This CDR3 region has 16 residues. The DNA of the CDR3 is TGTGCCAGCATCACCACCGGGACAGAGAATAATCAGCCCCAGCATTTT. This encodes CASITTGTENNQPQHF.

Only one count was recorded for this clone. The chain combines TRBV5-4 with TRBJ1-1; TRBD1 might be the D (5 bases). The CDR3 sequence is 14 residues long. Trimming stripped 1 base from V and 1 base from J, with 8 bases between. Germline CDR1 is SGHNT and CDR2 is YYREEE (reference sequence). CDR3 residues: CASSLRQGNTEAFF. The CDR3 DNA sequence: TGTGCCAGCAGCTTGCGGCAGGGGAACACTGAAGCTTTCTTT.

This rearrangement joins TRBV9 to TRBJ1-1; 8 bases match TRBD1. This CDR3 spans 15 amino acids. The J segment lost 3 bases and the V segment lost 2 bases, leaving 6 bases of the junction unmatched. Germline V gene sequence: CDR1 SGDLS, CDR2 YYNGEE. CDR3 protein: CASSVDRAPDTEAFF. CDR3 DNA sequence: TGTGCCAGCAGCGTGGACAGGGCGCCTGACACTGAAGCTTTCTTT.

This clone was recorded once. The chain is built from TRBV24-1 and TRBJ1-5; the match to TRBD1 covers 7 bases. With 7 bases clipped from V and 1 base from J, the junction kept 12 bases outside the gene matches. CDR1 and CDR2 (germline): KGHDR, SFDVKD. The length of the CDR3 is 17 residues. CDR3 nucleotide sequence: TGTGCCACCAGGTCAAGGGTTGGGACAGCGAGCAATCAGCCCCAGCATTTT. It specifies CATRSRVGTASNQPQHF.

The chain joins TRBV4-2 to TRBJ2-7; D gene ambiguous. The CDR3 loop spans 15 amino acids. V was pared by 1 base and J by 2 bases, with 12 bases between. CDR1 is LGHNA, CDR2 YNFKEQ, per germline. CDR3 sequence (DNA): TGTGCCAGCAGCCAAGGGCCCGGTGGGACCTACGAGCAGTACTTC. Translation gives CASSQGPGGTYEQYF.

This clone was counted once. The chain carries TRBV5-5 and TRBJ2-6; TRBD2 aligns across 7 bases. CDR1 is SGHKS and CDR2 is YYEKEE in the germline V gene (reference sequence). Unmatched junction bases numbered 4, after V lost 3 bases and J lost 4 bases. CDR3 length: 15 residues. The CDR3 region has the DNA TGTGCCAGCAGCTGGGGAGGGGCAGGGGCCAACGTCCTGACTTTC. Amino acids: CASSWGGAGANVLTF.

The chain carries TRBV9 and TRBJ1-2; 9 positions agree with TRBD1. The CDR3 is 15 residues long. Germline V gene lookup returns CDR1 SGDLS and CDR2 YYNGEE. The junction had 6 bases not matched to a gene; V was cut back by 0 bases and J by 6 bases. The CDR3 protein is CASSVVGQGQDGYTF. The CDR3 DNA reads as TGTGCCAGCAGCGTAGTGGGACAGGGACAGGATGGCTACACCTTC. The full variable domain, with the rest looked up from reference TRBV9 and TRBJ1-2, is DSGVTQTPKHLITATGQRVTLRCSPRSGDLSVYWYQQSLDQGLQFLIQYYNGEERAKGNILERFSAQQFPDLHSELNLSSLELGDSALYFCASSVVGQGQDGYTFGSGTRLTVV.

V gene TRBV29-1 combines with J gene TRBJ1-5; 9 nucleotides line up with TRBD1. Germline V lookup: CDR1 SQVTM, CDR2 ANQGSEA. The CDR3 runs to 14 residues. With V trimmed by 7 bases and J by 6 bases, 10 bases remained unmatched. In nucleotides, the CDR3 is TGCAGCGCCGTGGGACAGGGTGTTGGTCAGCCCCAGCATTTT. Its protein product is CSAVGQGVGQPQHF.

This clone was seen just once. This CDR3 is also generated by other DNA sequences in the sample. The gene calls are TRBV24-1 and TRBJ2-1, with 11 nucleotides matching TRBD2. Trimming at V came to 9 bases and at J to 4 bases, leaving 4 bases not matched to a gene. The CDR3 has 14 amino acids. Germline assignment: CDR1 KGHDR and CDR2 SFDVKD. In DNA form, the CDR3 reads TGTGCCACCGCCGGGACTAGCGGTTACAATGAGCAGTTCTTC. Its protein product is CATAGTSGYNEQFF.